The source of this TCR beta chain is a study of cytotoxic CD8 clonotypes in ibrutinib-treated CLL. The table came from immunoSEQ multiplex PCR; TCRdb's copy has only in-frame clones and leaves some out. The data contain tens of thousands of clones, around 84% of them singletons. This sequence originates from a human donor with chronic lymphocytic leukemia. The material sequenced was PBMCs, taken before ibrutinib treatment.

The CDR3 DNA reads as TGTGCCAGCAGTTTAGGCCAGGGTTTGCAGACGGCCAAAAACATTCAGTACTTC. Translated: CASSLGQGLQTAKNIQYF. The genes are TRBV28 and TRBJ2-4; D might be TRBD1 (5 bases). Germline values: CDR1 MDHEN, CDR2 SYDVKM. This CDR3 contains 18 residues. With 2 bases removed from V and 1 base from J, the gap between germline ends came to 18 bases.